This T cell receptor (beta chain) was found in a study of brain T cells in children with intractable seizures. Study-level findings and limits: Only CDR3 sequence similarity suggested viral specificity, without known HCMV serostatus. Pre- and post-surgery blood differed in depth, so pre-surgery absences may be undersampling.

Note on this clone: Its matching antigen is unknown.

Time point given: blood from clinic visit 5 months post-surgery; TSC patient then seizure free. Only cases whose brain tissue showed the highest T cell transcript signatures were sequenced. Pre-surgery treatment included at least one anti-epileptic drug. The CDR3 runs 13 residues. The V gene lost 3 bases and the J gene lost 7 bases, with 13 bases spanning the gap. CDR1 and CDR2 (germline): DFQATT, SNEGSKA (reference sequence). Here immunoSEQ multiplex PCR was the method, and the copy in TCRdb shows in-frame clones only, minus some. The sample contains about 340,000 clones, over 90% of which appear only once.

The receptor was isolated from a boy under two years old with tuberous sclerosis and intractable seizures. The source was peripheral blood, collected 4 to 6 months after surgery. This chain joins TRBV20-1 and TRBJ1-5; a possible D gene is TRBD1 (6 bases). CDR3 loop: CSASVGGGQPQHF. The CDR3 region has the DNA TGCAGTGCTAGTGTGGGGGGCGGACAGCCCCAGCATTTT.